This is a list of T cell receptor beta chains from one sample in a study of OX40 agonist ivuxolimab in advanced cancers. Repertoires were generated with immunoSEQ multiplex PCR, while TCRdb's copy carries only in-frame clones and drops some. The sample lists roughly 60,000 clones, approximately 84% seen once, with over 2.5% in the top ten. This material consisted of CD4+ or CD8+ T cells sorted from blood, taken in a trial of the OX40 agonist ivuxolimab. These receptors were obtained from an adult with an advanced solid tumor such as melanoma, head and neck, liver or kidney cancer. CDR3s include the opening cysteine and the closing phenylalanine or tryptophan. A D gene is named only where the DNA matches it firmly. The size entry is marked missing in some rows and otherwise reads once, few, many or a size class.

>-|TRBV29-1|-|TRBJ1-1
CSVLEGDDTEAFF
TGCAGCGTTTTAGAAGGGGACGACACTGAAGCTTTCTTT
>-|TRBV28|-|TRBJ1-2
CASSFGTYPHGYTF
TGTGCCAGCAGTTTCGGCACCTATCCTCATGGCTACACCTTC
>-|TRBV18|-|TRBJ2-6
CASSPLVSGANVLTF
TGTGCCAGCTCACCCTTGGTCTCTGGGGCCAACGTCCTGACTTTC
>-|TRBV15|-|TRBJ2-7
CATSTNQAYEQYF
TGTGCCACCTCCACTAACCAAGCCTACGAGCAGTACTTC
>-|TRBV2|-|TRBJ2-7
CASSVGDSYEQYF
TGTGCCAGCAGTGTAGGGGACTCCTACGAGCAGTACTTC
>-|TRBV5-1|-|TRBJ2-7
CASRKGPSSYEQYF
TGCGCCAGCAGGAAGGGACCAAGCTCCTACGAGCAGTACTTC
>-|TRBV7-8|TRBD1|TRBJ2-4
CASSRGQQNIQYF
TGTGCCAGCAGCCGGGGACAGCAAAACATTCAGTACTTC
>-|TRBV21-1|-|TRBJ2-7
CASSTGGRGSYEQYF
TGTGCCAGCAGCACCGGGGGCAGGGGCTCCTACGAGCAGTACTTC
>few|TRBV2|-|TRBJ2-5
CASSEGTYDQETQYF
TGTGCCAGCAGTGAAGGAACGTACGATCAAGAGACCCAGTACTTC
>-|TRBV5-1|-|TRBJ2-2
CASSLGSGGINTGELFF
TGCGCCAGCAGCTTGGGTTCGGGCGGGATTAACACCGGGGAGCTGTTTTTT
>-|TRBV5-1|-|TRBJ1-5
CASSLRGGGNQPQHF
TGCGCCAGCAGCTTGAGGGGGGGTGGCAATCAGCCCCAGCATTTT
>-|TRBV7-2|TRBD1|TRBJ2-7
CASSFTGGPHYEQYF
TGTGCCAGCAGCTTTACAGGGGGCCCACACTACGAGCAGTACTTC
>-|TRBV4-2|TRBD2|TRBJ2-1
CASSHATSVHEQFF
TGTGCCAGCAGCCACGCAACTAGCGTCCATGAGCAGTTCTTC
>-|TRBV2|-|TRBJ2-7
CASKDTGPYEQYF
TGTGCCAGCAAGGACACGGGGCCTTACGAGCAGTACTTC
>few|TRBV9|-|TRBJ1-1
CASSVGRGMGNTEAFF
TGTGCCAGCAGCGTAGGGAGGGGGATGGGGAACACTGAAGCTTTCTTT
>-|TRBV11-2|TRBD2|TRBJ2-3
CASSFQTSPDTQYF
TGTGCCAGCAGCTTTCAGACTAGCCCAGATACGCAGTATTTT
>-|TRBV10-3|TRBD1|TRBJ1-1
CAISEAQGRNTEAFF
TGTGCCATCAGTGAGGCACAGGGGCGGAACACTGAAGCTTTCTTT
>-|TRBV11-3|-|TRBJ2-2
CASSLDLRTNPTGELFF
TGTGCCAGCAGCTTAGATTTAAGGACGAACCCGACCGGGGAGCTGTTTTTT
>-|TRBV18|TRBD2|TRBJ2-7
CASRGTSGMYEQYF
TGTGCCAGCCGGGGGACTAGCGGGATGTACGAGCAGTACTTC
>-|TRBV7-2|TRBD1|TRBJ1-2
CASSYGQGQYGYTF
TGTGCCAGCAGCTACGGACAGGGTCAGTATGGCTACACCTTC
>-|TRBV19|-|TRBJ2-7
CASSSQQSSYEQYF
TGTGCCAGTAGTTCCCAACAGAGCTCCTACGAGCAGTACTTC
>-|TRBV11-2|-|TRBJ1-1
CASSLGPGTEAFF
TGTGCCAGCAGCTTAGGTCCCGGGACTGAAGCTTTCTTT
>-|TRBV7-2|-|TRBJ1-6
CASSAGQPLNSPLHF
TGTGCCAGCAGCGCCGGACAGCCCCTTAATTCACCCCTCCACTTT
>once|TRBV7-2|-|TRBJ2-7
CASSSRGGSSYEQYF
TGTGCCAGCAGCTCGAGGGGCGGTTCCTCCTACGAGCAGTACTTC
>-|TRBV4-2|-|TRBJ1-2
CASSQGPSSDYGYTF
TGTGCCAGCAGCCAAGGCCCTTCCAGTGACTATGGCTACACCTTC
>-|TRBV30|-|TRBJ1-4
CAWSRDLTTNEKLFF
TGTGCCTGGAGTAGGGACCTAACAACTAATGAAAAACTGTTTTTT
>-|TRBV19|-|TRBJ2-7
CASSLRPGYEQYF
TGTGCCAGTAGTCTCCGGCCCGGCTACGAGCAGTACTTC
>-|TRBV4-2|-|TRBJ2-4
CASSQDRLVFDIQYF
TGTGCCAGCAGCCAAGATAGGCTAGTTTTTGACATTCAGTACTTC
>few|TRBV7-3|TRBD1|TRBJ1-2
CASSPTGSPGGYTF
TGTGCCAGCAGCCCGACAGGGTCCCCCGGTGGCTACACCTTC
>-|TRBV6-1|TRBD1|TRBJ1-2
CASRLHGTAYGYTF
TGTGCCAGCAGACTCCACGGGACAGCCTATGGCTACACCTTC
>-|TRBV5-4|-|TRBJ1-6
CASSLEPGGGNSPLHF
TGTGCCAGCAGCTTGGAACCAGGCGGGGGGAATTCACCCCTCCACTTT
>-|TRBV15|-|TRBJ2-7
CATSRDSRAHEQYF
TGTGCCACCAGCAGAGATTCGAGGGCCCACGAGCAGTACTTC
>-|TRBV6-1|TRBD1|TRBJ2-3
CASSEQTGGTDTQYF
TGTGCCAGCAGTGAACAGACAGGGGGCACAGATACGCAGTATTTT
>-|TRBV4-1|TRBD2|TRBJ2-5
CASSQNSGSVETQYF
TGCGCCAGCAGCCAAAATAGCGGGAGTGTCGAGACCCAGTACTTC
>-|TRBV7-7|-|TRBJ2-5
CASSLGGGETQYF
TGTGCTAGCAGCTTGGGGGGCGGAGAGACCCAGTACTTC
>few|TRBV7-2|-|TRBJ2-2
CASSLVHTGELFF
TGTGCCAGCAGCTTGGTTCACACCGGGGAGCTGTTTTTT
>many|TRBV29-1|-|TRBJ2-1
CSVVKTYEQFF
TGCAGCGTCGTAAAAACCTATGAGCAGTTCTTC
>few|TRBV5-1|-|TRBJ1-2
CASSSQGTGGYTF
TGCGCCAGCAGCTCACAAGGAACCGGTGGCTACACCTTC
>few|TRBV10-3|-|TRBJ1-2
CAISALRADYGYTF
TGTGCCATCAGTGCCCTCAGGGCAGACTATGGCTACACCTTC
>-|TRBV5-1|-|TRBJ2-5
CASSLTIETQYF
TGCGCCAGCAGCTTGACAATAGAGACCCAGTACTTC
>-|TRBV5-8|-|TRBJ2-1
CASSTPSIFGEQFF
TGTGCCAGCAGCACCCCATCTATCTTCGGTGAGCAGTTCTTC